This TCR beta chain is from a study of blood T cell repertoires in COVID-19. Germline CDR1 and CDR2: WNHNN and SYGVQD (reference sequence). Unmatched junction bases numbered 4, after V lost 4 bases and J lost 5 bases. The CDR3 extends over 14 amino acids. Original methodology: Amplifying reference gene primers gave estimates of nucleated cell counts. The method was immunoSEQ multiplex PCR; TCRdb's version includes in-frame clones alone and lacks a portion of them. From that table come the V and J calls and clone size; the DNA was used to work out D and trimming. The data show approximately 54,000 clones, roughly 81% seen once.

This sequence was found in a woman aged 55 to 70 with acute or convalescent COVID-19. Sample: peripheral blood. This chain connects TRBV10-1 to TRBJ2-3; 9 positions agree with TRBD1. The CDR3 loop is CASSADRGLDTQYF. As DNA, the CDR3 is TGCGCCAGCAGTGCGGACAGGGGATTAGATACGCAGTATTTT.